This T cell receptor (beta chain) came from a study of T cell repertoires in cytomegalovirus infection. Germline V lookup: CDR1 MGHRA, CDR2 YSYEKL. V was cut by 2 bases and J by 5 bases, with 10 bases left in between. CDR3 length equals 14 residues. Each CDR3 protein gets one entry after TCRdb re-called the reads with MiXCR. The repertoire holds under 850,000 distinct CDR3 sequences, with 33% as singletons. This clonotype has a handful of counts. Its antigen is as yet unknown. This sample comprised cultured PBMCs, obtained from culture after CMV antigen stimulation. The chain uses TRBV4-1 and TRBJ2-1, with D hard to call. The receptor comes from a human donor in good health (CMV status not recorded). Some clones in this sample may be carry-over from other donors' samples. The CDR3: CASSQPGINNEQFF. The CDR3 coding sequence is TGCGCCAGCAGCCAACCCGGAATAAACAATGAGCAGTTCTTC.